The rows below give T cell receptor beta chains drawn from one sample of a study of cytomegalovirus exposure and HLA in healthy donors. Assay used: immunoSEQ multiplex PCR; TCRdb lists only in-frame clones, some missing. The sample includes about 100,000 clones, 70% to 80% seen only once; the top ten take 3.5% to 4.5%. Specimen: PBMCs. These receptors were taken from a female donor in good health and CMV-seropositive. The CDR3 runs from the conserved cysteine through the conserved F or W. D genes are given only for firm matches. Clone sizes are given selectively: once, few, many, or a class where the clone is expanded.

cdr3_aa cdr3_nt d_call v_call clone_size j_call
CASSQGGRFPYEQYF TGTGCCAGCAGCCAGGGTGGACGTTTCCCCTACGAGCAGTACTTC . TRBV6-1 . TRBJ2-7
CAISEPRTGDNEQFF TGTGCCATCAGTGAACCGCGGACAGGCGACAATGAGCAGTTCTTC TRBD1 TRBV10-3 . TRBJ2-1
CASSLTDYTGELFF TGCGCCAGCAGCCTCACCGACTACACCGGGGAGCTGTTTTTT . TRBV5-1 . TRBJ2-2
CATSPRPDSSYEQYF TGTGCCACCAGCCCTCGGCCGGACAGTTCCTACGAGCAGTACTTC . TRBV15 . TRBJ2-7
CASSLGGGAWTGELFF TGTGCCAGCAGCTTAGGCGGGGGGGCCTGGACCGGGGAGCTGTTTTTT TRBD2 TRBV7-2 . TRBJ2-2
CASSLGGDYGYTF TGTGCCAGCAGCTTGGGGGGAGACTATGGCTACACCTTC . TRBV7-9 . TRBJ1-2
CATHRGAEQYF TGTGCCACCCATCGTGGGGCCGAGCAGTACTTC . TRBV2 . TRBJ2-7
CASSIKTGAGANVLTF TGTGCCAGTAGTATAAAGACTGGGGCCGGGGCCAACGTCCTGACTTTC . TRBV19 . TRBJ2-6
CATSRTGNSPLHF TGTGCCACCAGCAGGACGGGTAATTCACCCCTCCACTTT . TRBV15 . TRBJ1-6
CAWALGQGYEQYF TGTGCCTGGGCCCTCGGACAGGGGTACGAGCAGTACTTC TRBD1 TRBV30 . TRBJ2-7
CAWSVTQRTGWIAYGYTF TGTGCCTGGAGTGTGACGCAGCGGACAGGGTGGATTGCCTATGGCTACACCTTC TRBD1 TRBV30 . TRBJ1-2
CSAPGTSGSGGNEQFF TGCAGCGCTCCGGGGACTAGCGGGAGTGGAGGTAATGAGCAGTTCTTC TRBD2 TRBV29-1 . TRBJ2-1
CASSAQTGVTDTQYF TGTGCCAGCAGCGCCCAGACTGGAGTCACAGATACGCAGTATTTT . TRBV9 few TRBJ2-3
CASSIDGRRLETQYF TGTGCCAGTAGTATAGACGGACGGAGGTTAGAGACCCAGTACTTC . TRBV19 . TRBJ2-5
CASSLVSGTPYEQYF TGTGCCAGCAGCTTAGTTAGCGGGACCCCCTACGAGCAGTACTTC TRBD2 TRBV7-4 few TRBJ2-7
CASSLEAGNPEAFF TGTGCCAGCAGCTTAGAGGCGGGGAATCCTGAAGCTTTCTTT . TRBV11-2 . TRBJ1-1
CASSVRTLRRMNTEAFF TGTGCCAGCAGCGTCCGTACTCTTCGGAGGATGAACACTGAAGCTTTCTTT . TRBV9 . TRBJ1-1
CASSQLAGPGDEQFF TGTGCCAGCAGCCAATTGGCAGGTCCGGGGGATGAGCAGTTCTTC . TRBV16 once TRBJ2-1
CASSESGQPYNSPLHF TGTGCCAGCAGTGAGTCGGGACAGCCTTATAATTCACCCCTCCACTTT TRBD1 TRBV25-1 . TRBJ1-6
CASGPVGANEKLFF TGTGCTAGTGGCCCCGTCGGGGCTAATGAAAAACTGTTTTTT . TRBV12-5 . TRBJ1-4
CASRPGTPGGQYF TGCGCCAGCAGGCCCGGGACTCCCGGGGGCCAGTACTTC . TRBV5-1 . TRBJ2-5
CASSPAKQGINTEAFF TGCGCCAGCAGTCCGGCTAAACAGGGGATTAACACTGAAGCTTTCTTT TRBD1 TRBV23-1 . TRBJ1-1
CASNLALAPDTQYF TGTGCCAGCAACCTAGCGTTAGCCCCAGATACGCAGTATTTT . TRBV6-1 . TRBJ2-3
CASSKALRWRVCSSYEQYF TGTGCCAGCAGCAAAGCGCTCAGGTGGAGGGTTTGTTCCTCCTACGAGCAGTACTTC . TRBV21-1 once TRBJ2-7
CASSLDRVSSYEQYF TGCGCCAGCAGCCTGGACAGGGTGAGTTCCTACGAGCAGTACTTC TRBD1 TRBV5-1 . TRBJ2-7
CASSLTGLAGKETQYF TGTGCCAGCAGCTTAACGGGACTAGCGGGGAAAGAGACCCAGTACTTC TRBD2 TRBV7-2 . TRBJ2-5
CASSLRGHSSPLHF TGTGCCAGCAGCCTCCGGGGACATAGTTCACCCCTCCACTTT . TRBV5-6 . TRBJ1-6
CASSLQGTNEKLFF TGTGCCAGCAGCCTACAGGGAACTAATGAAAAACTGTTTTTT . TRBV6-5 . TRBJ1-4
CASSPDSYGYTF TGTGCCAGCAGTCCGGACAGCTATGGCTACACCTTC . TRBV28 . TRBJ1-2
CASSYYGLNTEAFF TGTGCCAGCAGTTACTACGGGTTGAACACTGAAGCTTTCTTT . TRBV27 few TRBJ1-1
CASSPSVSSGNTIYF TGTGCCAGCAGCCCGTCCGTCAGCTCTGGAAACACCATATATTTT . TRBV5-6 . TRBJ1-3
CSVREFTDTQYF TGCAGCGTGCGGGAGTTCACAGATACGCAGTATTTT TRBD2 TRBV29-1 . TRBJ2-3
CASSRGSIETQYF TGTGCCAGTAGTCGTGGTAGCATAGAGACCCAGTACTTC . TRBV19 . TRBJ2-5
CASSITENTEAFF TGTGCCAGCAGCATAACAGAAAACACTGAAGCTTTCTTT . TRBV5-4 . TRBJ1-1
CASRNYRGIAEAFF TGTGCCAGCAGAAATTACAGGGGGATCGCCGAAGCTTTCTTT TRBD1 TRBV27 . TRBJ1-1
CASTDRSHQETQYF TGTGCCAGCACCGACAGGTCCCACCAAGAGACCCAGTACTTC . TRBV5-6 . TRBJ2-5
CASSPRTGMNTEAFF TGTGCCAGTAGTCCCCGGACAGGGATGAACACTGAAGCTTTCTTT TRBD1 TRBV19 . TRBJ1-1
CASSDRDPSYNEQFF TGTGCCAGCAGCGACCGGGATCCCTCCTACAATGAGCAGTTCTTC . TRBV27 . TRBJ2-1
CASSWERGVSTDTQYF TGTGCCAGCAGCTGGGAGCGGGGGGTGAGCACAGATACGCAGTATTTT TRBD2 TRBV5-4 . TRBJ2-3
CASTSPGNEQYF TGTGCCAGCACCTCTCCAGGGAACGAGCAGTACTTC . TRBV7-6 . TRBJ2-7
CASSPRGGSGELFF TGTGCCAGCAGTCCGCGGGGGGGGAGCGGGGAGCTGTTTTTT TRBD2 TRBV6-6 once TRBJ2-2
CASSPTVGTGFYGYTF TGTGCCAGCTCACCGACGGTCGGGACAGGGTTTTATGGCTACACCTTC TRBD1 TRBV18 . TRBJ1-2
CASRGDRNEQYF TGTGCCAGTAGAGGCGACAGGAACGAGCAGTACTTC . TRBV19 . TRBJ2-7
CASSLGGGEQYF TGTGCCAGCAGCTTAGGAGGAGGGGAGCAGTACTTC . TRBV7-9 . TRBJ2-7
CASTPGTGYGYTF TGTGCCAGCACTCCGGGGACAGGCTATGGCTACACCTTC TRBD1 TRBV7-9 . TRBJ1-2
CASSLATQGAREKLFF TGTGCCAGTAGTTTGGCTACACAGGGGGCAAGGGAAAAACTGTTTTTT TRBD1 TRBV19 few TRBJ1-4
CSSSLVGQPQHF TGTTCCAGCAGCTTAGTTGGCCAGCCCCAGCATTTT . TRBV7-9 . TRBJ1-5
CASSKWETGELFF TGTGCCAGCAGCAAATGGGAGACCGGGGAGCTGTTTTTT . TRBV21-1 . TRBJ2-2